Each of the 9 T cell receptor beta chains below was sequenced from the same sample in a study of shared clonotypes between healthy human individuals. CD45RO-negative, CCR7-positively selected cells formed the naive CD8 fraction, excluding terminally differentiated effector memory CD45RA+ cells. Profiled with immunoSEQ multiplex PCR; TCRdb holds only in-frame clones, not every one. The sample consists of some 1,900,000 clones, about 95% of them appearing once. Material for sequencing was naive CD8+ T cells sorted from blood. The receptor source for this set is a man younger than 35 in good health.

Only one count was recorded for this clone. V and J are TRBV27 and TRBJ2-7; 9 positions match TRBD2. Unmatched junction bases numbered 3, after V lost 2 bases and J lost 4 bases. The CDR3 runs to 14 residues. Germline V gives CDR1 MNHEY, CDR2 SMNVEV (reference sequence). CDR3 DNA: TGTGCCAGCAGTTTAATAGCGGGAGTGTACGAGCAGTACTTC. Its translation: CASSLIAGVYEQYF.

The chain joins TRBV28 to TRBJ2-3, with 9 bases lining up with TRBD1. CDR3 length equals 16 residues. V lost 5 bases and J lost 0; bases outside the gene matches: 6. The germline V gene encodes CDR1 MDHEN and CDR2 SYDVKM. In DNA, the CDR3 is TGTGCCAGCAGTCCCTACAGGGGGCAGAGCACAGATACGCAGTATTTT. It translates to CASSPYRGQSTDTQYF.

V gene TRBV13 combines with J gene TRBJ2-3; D tentatively fits TRBD1 or TRBD2 (5 bases each). The V and J ends lost 4 bases and 5 bases respectively, with 13 bases between them. This CDR3 contains 14 residues. Germline CDR1 reads PRHDT; CDR2 reads FYEKMQ (reference sequence). As DNA, the CDR3 is TGTGCCAGCAGCTCCCGGGACCCCCGAGATACGCAGTATTTT. Translation gives CASSSRDPRDTQYF.

This rearrangement joins TRBV7-8 to TRBJ1-5; no definite D call. The CDR3 is 14 residues long. Looked up from germline, CDR1 is SGHVS and CDR2 is FQNEAQ. V was clipped by 5 bases and J by 7 bases, with 15 bases between them. CDR3 sequence reads: CASSPGVSEQPQHF. CDR3 DNA sequence: TGTGCCAGCAGCCCCGGGGTTTCGGAACAGCCCCAGCATTTT.

The gene calls are TRBV4-1 and TRBJ2-7; the D call may be TRBD1 or TRBD2 (5 bases each). The germline gives CDR1 MGHRA, CDR2 YSYEKL. The CDR3 covers 15 residues. V was shortened by 4 bases and J by 4 bases, with 17 bases between the two germline ends. CDR3 residues: CASSPLRDPIYEQYF. The CDR3 DNA follows: TGCGCCAGCAGCCCCCTGAGGGACCCGATTTACGAGCAGTACTTC.

Remarks on this clone: Different DNA sequences within this sample yield the same CDR3. The chain recombines TRBV7-6 with TRBJ2-7, with 7 bases lining up with TRBD1. CDR3 length: 14 residues. Trimming took 1 base from V and 4 from J; bases not matched to a gene: 4. Germline lookup yields CDR1 SGHVS and CDR2 FNYEAQ. The chain's CDR3 is CASSLGGGGYEQYF. In DNA, the CDR3 is TGTGCCAGCAGCTTAGGAGGGGGCGGTTACGAGCAGTACTTC.

The genes are TRBV7-9 and TRBJ2-1; D remains ambiguous. From germline, CDR1 is SEHNR and CDR2 FQNEAQ (reference sequence). Trimming took off 5 bases at V and 5 bases at J, with 16 bases between the two ends. This CDR3 is 15 amino acids long. The DNA for the CDR3 is TGTGCCAGCAGCGACCATCGTTGGATTCACAATGAGCAGTTCTTC. It codes for CASSDHRWIHNEQFF.

The gene calls are TRBV18 and TRBJ2-5; D assignment may be TRBD1 or TRBD2 (5 bases each). The V and J ends lost 0 bases and 7 bases respectively, with 21 bases between them. Germline V lookup: CDR1 KGHSH, CDR2 LQKENI. The CDR3 runs 17 residues. The CDR3 sequence is CASSPPRGETPIGTQYF. The CDR3 DNA reads as TGTGCCAGCTCACCACCGAGGGGAGAGACTCCTATCGGGACCCAGTACTTC.

This chain links TRBV7-9 with TRBJ2-1, with TRBD2 as a possible D gene (6 bases). V was pared by 3 bases and J by 8 bases, with 17 bases between. CDR1 is SEHNR, CDR2 FQNEAQ, per germline (reference sequence). The CDR3 spans 15 residues. The CDR3 here is CASSLGEVRFDEQFF. For the CDR3, the DNA is TGTGCCAGCAGCTTGGGGGAGGTTCGGTTCGATGAGCAGTTCTTC. Full variable domain (outside the CDR3, taken from reference TRBV7-9 and TRBJ2-1): DTGVSQNPRHKITKRGQNVTFRCDPISEHNRLYWYRQTLGQGPEFLTYFQNEAQLEKSRLLSDRFSAERPKGSFSTLEIQRTEQGDSAMYLCASSLGEVRFDEQFFGPGTRLTVL.